The clone carrying this TCR beta chain counts as medium-sized. TCRdb reanalysed the 5' RACE reads using MiXCR and keeps one entry per CDR3 protein. This table holds about 5,300 distinct CDR3 sequences, approximately 40% found once. The junction had 9 bases not matched to a gene; V was cut back by 4 bases and J by 7 bases. Germline V gives CDR1 ENHRY, CDR2 SYGVKD. The CDR3 is 15 amino acids. The receptor comes from a female donor with breast cancer. The genes are TRBV10-3 and TRBJ2-1; 8 bases are a match to TRBD2. Sequencing used memory CD4+ T cells sorted from blood. Documented subset: memory CD4+ T cells, CD4+CD45RO+CD25-. The CDR3 DNA sequence: TGTGCCATCAGTGGGAAAGCGGGAGTGGGGAATGAGCAGTTCTTC. Its protein product is CAISGKAGVGNEQFF.